The 3 T cell receptor beta chains below were found in one sample sequenced in a study of T cell repertoires in cytomegalovirus infection. Antigen specificity for these receptors is unknown. TCRdb called the reads again in MiXCR, with one record for every CDR3 protein. The sample contains tens of thousands of distinct CDR3 sequences, 20% to 30% of which appear only once. This specimen consisted of CD8+ T cells from cultured PBMCs, obtained from culture after CMV antigen stimulation. The receptors were sampled from a human donor in good health (CMV status not recorded). Some clones in this sample may be carry-over from other donors' samples.

The sample holds many counts of this clonotype. Germline and junction disagree at one end, which may indicate a read error. The CDR3 spells CASSLGIPGQAAYNEQFF. CDR3 in DNA: TGTGCCAGCAGTTTAGGAATACCAGGACAGGCTGCCTATAATGAGCAGTTCTTC. The chain is built from TRBV28 and TRBJ2-1, with 7 bases fitting TRBD1. Germline CDR1 is MDHEN and CDR2 is SYDVKM. The CDR3 length is 18 residues.

The J gene is TRBJ2-3, the V gene TRBV19, with 7 bases matching TRBD1. Germline V gives CDR1 LNHDA, CDR2 SQIVND (reference sequence). J was trimmed by 5 bases and V by 4 bases; bases with no gene match: 6. The CDR3 is made up of 14 amino acids. The CDR3 loop is CASSNLGGGDTQYF. The CDR3 DNA sequence: TGTGCCAGTAGTAACCTAGGGGGCGGAGATACGCAGTATTTT. Based on the CDR3 plus reference TRBV19 and TRBJ2-3, the full variable domain is DGGITQSPKYLFRKEGQNVTLSCEQNLNHDAMYWYRQDPGQGLRLIYYSQIVNDFQKGDIAEGYSVSREKKESFPLTVTSAQKNPTAFYLCASSNLGGGDTQYFGPGTRLTVL.

The chain combines TRBV11-2 with TRBJ1-5, with 9 bases fitting TRBD1. Germline V gene sequence: CDR1 SGHAT, CDR2 FQNNGV. The V and J ends lost 5 bases and 1 base, in that order; junction bases with no gene match: 3. CDR3 length: 15 residues. Here the CDR3 reads CASSPTGGSNQPQHF. The CDR3 coding sequence is TGTGCCAGCAGCCCGACAGGGGGGAGCAATCAGCCCCAGCATTTT.